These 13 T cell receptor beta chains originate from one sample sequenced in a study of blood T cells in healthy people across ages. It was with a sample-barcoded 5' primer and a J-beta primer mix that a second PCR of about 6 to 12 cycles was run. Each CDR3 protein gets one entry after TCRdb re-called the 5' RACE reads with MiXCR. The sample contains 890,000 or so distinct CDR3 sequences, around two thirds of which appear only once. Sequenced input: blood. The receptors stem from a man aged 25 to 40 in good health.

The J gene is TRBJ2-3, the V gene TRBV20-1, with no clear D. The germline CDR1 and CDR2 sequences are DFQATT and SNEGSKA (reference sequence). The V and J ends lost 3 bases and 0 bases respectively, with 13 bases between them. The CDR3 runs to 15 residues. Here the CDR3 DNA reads TGCAGTGCTAGTGGCCAGTCGACTAGCACAGATACGCAGTATTTT. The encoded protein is CSASGQSTSTDTQYF.

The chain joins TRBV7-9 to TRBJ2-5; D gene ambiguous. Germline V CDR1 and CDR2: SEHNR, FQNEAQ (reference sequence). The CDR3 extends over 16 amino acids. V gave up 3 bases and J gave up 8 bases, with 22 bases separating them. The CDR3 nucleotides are TGTGCCAGCAGCTTCGCGGTTCGGCCCGAGAGAGTTACCCAGTACTTC. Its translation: CASSFAVRPERVTQYF.

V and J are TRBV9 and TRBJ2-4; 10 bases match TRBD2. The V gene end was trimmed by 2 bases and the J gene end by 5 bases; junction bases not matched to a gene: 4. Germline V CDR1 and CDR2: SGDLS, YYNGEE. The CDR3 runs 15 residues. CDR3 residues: CASSVTSGIENIQYF. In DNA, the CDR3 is TGTGCCAGCAGCGTTACTAGCGGGATCGAAAACATTCAGTACTTC. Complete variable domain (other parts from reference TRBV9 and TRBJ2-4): DSGVTQTPKHLITATGQRVTLRCSPRSGDLSVYWYQQSLDQGLQFLIQYYNGEERAKGNILERFSAQQFPDLHSELNLSSLELGDSALYFCASSVTSGIENIQYFGAGTRLSVL.

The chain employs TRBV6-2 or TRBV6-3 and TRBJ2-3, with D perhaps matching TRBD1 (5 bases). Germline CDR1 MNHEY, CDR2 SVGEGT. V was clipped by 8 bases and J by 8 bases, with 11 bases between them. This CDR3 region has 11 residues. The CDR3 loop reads CASGVGATQYF. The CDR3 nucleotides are TGTGCCAGCGGGGTAGGGGCTACGCAGTATTTT.

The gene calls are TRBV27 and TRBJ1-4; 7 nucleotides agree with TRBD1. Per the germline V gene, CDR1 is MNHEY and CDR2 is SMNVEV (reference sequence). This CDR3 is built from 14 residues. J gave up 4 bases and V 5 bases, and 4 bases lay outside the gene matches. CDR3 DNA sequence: TGTGCCAGCAGTGAGACAGGGTTTAATGAAAAACTGTTTTTT. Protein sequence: CASSETGFNEKLFF.

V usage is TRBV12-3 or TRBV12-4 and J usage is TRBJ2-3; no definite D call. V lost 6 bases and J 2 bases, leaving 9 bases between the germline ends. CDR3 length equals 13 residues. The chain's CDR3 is CASSILTTDTQYF. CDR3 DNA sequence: TGTGCCAGCAGCATACTGACCACAGATACGCAGTATTTT.

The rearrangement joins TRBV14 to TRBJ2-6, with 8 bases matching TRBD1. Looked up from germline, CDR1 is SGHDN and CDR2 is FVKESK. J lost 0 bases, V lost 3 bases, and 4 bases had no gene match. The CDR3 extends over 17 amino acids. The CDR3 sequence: CASSHYRGNSGANVLTF. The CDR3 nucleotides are TGTGCCAGCAGCCATTACAGGGGGAACTCTGGGGCCAACGTCCTGACTTTC.

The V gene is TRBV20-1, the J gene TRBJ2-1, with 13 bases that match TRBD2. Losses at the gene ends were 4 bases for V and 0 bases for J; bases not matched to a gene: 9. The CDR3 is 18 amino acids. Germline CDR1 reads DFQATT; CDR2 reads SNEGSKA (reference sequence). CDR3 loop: CSATGLAGVHSSYNEQFF. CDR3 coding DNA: TGCAGTGCTACCGGACTAGCGGGGGTCCACAGCTCCTACAATGAGCAGTTCTTC.

This CDR3 is CASTRWWDREVTDTQYF. CDR3 sequence (DNA): TGCGCCAGCACCCGGTGGTGGGACAGGGAAGTTACAGATACGCAGTATTTT. The rearrangement uses TRBV5-1 and TRBJ2-3, with 9 bases identical to TRBD1. With 6 bases clipped from V and 3 bases from J, the junction kept 14 bases outside the gene matches. The germline CDR1 and CDR2 sequences are SGHRS and YFSETQ. The CDR3 is made up of 17 amino acids.

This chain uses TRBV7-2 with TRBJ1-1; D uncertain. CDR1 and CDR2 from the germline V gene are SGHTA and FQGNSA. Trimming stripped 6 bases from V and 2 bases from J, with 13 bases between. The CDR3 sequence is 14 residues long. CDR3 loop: CASSKPGRNTEAFF. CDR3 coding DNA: TGTGCCAGCAGTAAGCCGGGTAGAAACACTGAAGCTTTCTTT.

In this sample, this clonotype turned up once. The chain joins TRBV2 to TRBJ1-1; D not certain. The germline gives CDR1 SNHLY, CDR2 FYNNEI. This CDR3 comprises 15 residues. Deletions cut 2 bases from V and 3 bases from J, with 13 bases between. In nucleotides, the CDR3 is TGTGCCAGCAGTGAAACGGGGTTATGGCACACTGAAGCTTTCTTT. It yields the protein CASSETGLWHTEAFF.

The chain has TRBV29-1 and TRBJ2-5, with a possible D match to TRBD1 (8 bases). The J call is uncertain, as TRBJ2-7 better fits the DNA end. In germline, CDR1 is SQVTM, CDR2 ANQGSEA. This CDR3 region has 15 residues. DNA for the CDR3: TGCAGCGTCCAAAAAGGGGGGGGACAGGCCTACGAGCAGTACTTC. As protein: CSVQKGGGQAYEQYF.

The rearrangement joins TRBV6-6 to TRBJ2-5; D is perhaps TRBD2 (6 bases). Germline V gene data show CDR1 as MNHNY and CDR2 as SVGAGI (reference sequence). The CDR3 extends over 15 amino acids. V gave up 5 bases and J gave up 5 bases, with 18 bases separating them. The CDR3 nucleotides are TGTGCCAGCAGTAAAGGGACTCCTCCAGGGGAGACCCAGTACTTC. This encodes CASSKGTPPGETQYF.